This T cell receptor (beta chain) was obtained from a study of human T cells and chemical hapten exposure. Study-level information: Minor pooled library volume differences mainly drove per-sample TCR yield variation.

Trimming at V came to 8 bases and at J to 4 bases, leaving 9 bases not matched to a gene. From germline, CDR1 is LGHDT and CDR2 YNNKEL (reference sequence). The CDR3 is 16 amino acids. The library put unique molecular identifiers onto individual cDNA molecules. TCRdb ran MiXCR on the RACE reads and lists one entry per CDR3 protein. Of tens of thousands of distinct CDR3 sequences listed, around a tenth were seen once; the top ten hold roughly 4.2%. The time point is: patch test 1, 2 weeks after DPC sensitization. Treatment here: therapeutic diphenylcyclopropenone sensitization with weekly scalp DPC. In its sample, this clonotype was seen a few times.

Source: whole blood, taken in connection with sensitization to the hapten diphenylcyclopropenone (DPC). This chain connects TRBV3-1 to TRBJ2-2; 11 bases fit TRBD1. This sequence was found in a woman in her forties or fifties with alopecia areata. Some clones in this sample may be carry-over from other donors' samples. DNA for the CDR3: TGTGCCAGCCACAATACCGGGACAGGGGGCACCGGGGAGCTGTTTTTT. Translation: CASHNTGTGGTGELFF. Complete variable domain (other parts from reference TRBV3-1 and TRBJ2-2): DTAVSQTPKYLVTQMGNDKSIKCEQNLGHDTMYWYKQDSKKFLKIMFSYNNKELIINETVPNRFSPKSPDKAHLNLHINSLELGDSAVYFCASHNTGTGGTGELFFGEGSRLTVL.